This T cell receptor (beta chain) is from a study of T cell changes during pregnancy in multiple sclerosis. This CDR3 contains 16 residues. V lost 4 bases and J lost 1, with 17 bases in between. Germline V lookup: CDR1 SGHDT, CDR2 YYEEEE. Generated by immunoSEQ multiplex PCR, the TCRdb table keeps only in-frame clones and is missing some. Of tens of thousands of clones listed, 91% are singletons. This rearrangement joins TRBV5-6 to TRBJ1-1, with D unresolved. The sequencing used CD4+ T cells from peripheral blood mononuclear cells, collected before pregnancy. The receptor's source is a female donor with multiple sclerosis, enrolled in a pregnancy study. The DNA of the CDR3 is TGTGCCAGCAGCAATTTTTATGGACGGGAGAACACTGAAGCTTTCTTT. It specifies CASSNFYGRENTEAFF. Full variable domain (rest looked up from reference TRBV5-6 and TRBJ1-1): DAGVTQSPTHLIKTRGQQVTLRCSPKSGHDTVSWYQQALGQGPQFIFQYYEEEERQRGNFPDRFSGHQFPNYSSELNVNALLLGDSALYLCASSNFYGRENTEAFFGQGTRLTVV.